This T cell receptor (beta chain) was captured by sequencing in a study of CD8 T cells in ankylosing spondylitis. Study-wide points: Several highly homologous variants made up a TCR beta motif, and this motif appeared characteristic of ankylosing spondylitis blood. Disease-linked clones displayed a CD8+ phenotype and appeared relatively rarely in peripheral blood. The authors reported significant enrichment of disease-linked clones in matched ankylosing spondylitis synovial fluid.

Comment on this clonotype: Its antigen is not identified.

Quantitative 5'-RACE was performed with molecular barcodes, and it yielded the TCR beta libraries. TCRdb reprocessed the 5' RACE reads with MiXCR, giving one entry per CDR3 protein. The sample includes 250,000 to 300,000 distinct CDR3 sequences, 20% seen only once; the top ten take 7.8%. V was pared by 2 bases and J by 0 bases, with 8 bases between. CDR3 size: 14 residues. From germline, CDR1 is SGHRS and CDR2 YFSETQ. Sequenced: blood, either unsorted or a sorted T cell fraction (not recorded which). This clonotype was sampled from a male donor with ankylosing spondylitis or in good health (not recorded which). V usage is TRBV5-1 and J usage is TRBJ2-5; a weak D match, TRBD1 (5 bases). The CDR3 region is CASSFTGDQETQYF. The CDR3 nucleotides are TGCGCCAGCAGCTTCACAGGAGACCAAGAGACCCAGTACTTC.